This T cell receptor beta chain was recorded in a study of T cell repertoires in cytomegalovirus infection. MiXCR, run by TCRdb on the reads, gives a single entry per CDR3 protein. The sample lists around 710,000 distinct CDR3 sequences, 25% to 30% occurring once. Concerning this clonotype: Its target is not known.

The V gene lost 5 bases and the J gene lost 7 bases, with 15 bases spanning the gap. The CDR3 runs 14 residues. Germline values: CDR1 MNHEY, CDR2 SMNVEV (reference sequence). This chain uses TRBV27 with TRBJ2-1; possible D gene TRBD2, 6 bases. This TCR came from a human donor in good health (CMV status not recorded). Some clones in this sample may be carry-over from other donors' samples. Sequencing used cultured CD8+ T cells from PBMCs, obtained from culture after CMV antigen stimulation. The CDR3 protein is CASSTGTPLNEQFF. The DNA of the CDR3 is TGTGCCAGCAGTACCGGGACTCCCCTTAATGAGCAGTTCTTC.